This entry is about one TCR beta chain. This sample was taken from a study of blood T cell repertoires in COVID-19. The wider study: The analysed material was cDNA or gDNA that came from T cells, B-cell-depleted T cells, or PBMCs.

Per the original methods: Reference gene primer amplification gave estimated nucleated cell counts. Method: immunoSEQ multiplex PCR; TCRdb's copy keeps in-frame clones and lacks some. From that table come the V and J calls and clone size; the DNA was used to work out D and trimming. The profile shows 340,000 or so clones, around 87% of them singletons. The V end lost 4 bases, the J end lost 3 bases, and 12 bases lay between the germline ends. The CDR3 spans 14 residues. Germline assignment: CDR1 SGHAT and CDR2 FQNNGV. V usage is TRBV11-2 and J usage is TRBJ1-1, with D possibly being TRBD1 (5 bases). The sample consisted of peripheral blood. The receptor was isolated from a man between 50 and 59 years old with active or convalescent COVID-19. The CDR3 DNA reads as TGTGCCAGCAGCTCCCCAGGGATCCACACTGAAGCTTTCTTT. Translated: CASSSPGIHTEAFF.